Detailed here is one T cell receptor (beta chain). This record comes from a study of blood T cell repertoires in COVID-19. Generated by immunoSEQ multiplex PCR, the TCRdb table keeps only in-frame clones and is missing some. This sample has 150,000 or so clones, with 80% to 90% found just once. Germline V gene sequence: CDR1 ENHRY, CDR2 SYGVKD. CDR3 size: 14 residues. The J segment lost 6 bases and the V segment lost 5 bases, leaving 5 bases of the junction unmatched. V usage is TRBV10-3 and J usage is TRBJ1-5; 9 bases are shared with TRBD1. Specimen: peripheral blood. This clonotype originated in a woman aged 45-60 years with acute or convalescent COVID-19. The CDR3 region has the DNA TGTGCCATCAGTCGGACAGGGGAAGGTCAGCCCCAGCATTTT. Encoded protein: CAISRTGEGQPQHF.